This T cell receptor (beta chain) is from a study of CD4 T cells in relation to SARS-CoV-2 and coronaviruses. To note about this clone: Antigen: not known.

Assay used: immunoSEQ multiplex PCR; TCRdb lists only in-frame clones, some missing. The repertoire holds more than 35,000 clones, with more than 60% as singletons. The CDR3 covers 15 residues. Germline V gives CDR1 MGHRA, CDR2 YSYEKL. V was clipped by 3 bases and J by 10 bases; unmatched bases: 13. This receptor was obtained from an adult with COVID-19. The chain uses TRBV4-1 and TRBJ1-2; 8 bases are a match to TRBD1. Sequenced input: memory CD4+ T cells from PBMCs, cultured in vitro. As DNA, the CDR3 is TGCGCCAGCAGCCAGGTCCGGACAGGGCCCCGAGCCTACACCTTC. Translating it yields CASSQVRTGPRAYTF.